This TCR beta chain came from a study of blood T cell repertoires in COVID-19. As handled by the study authors: From reference gene primer amplification, estimates of nucleated cell counts were derived. The assay was immunoSEQ multiplex PCR, and TCRdb's table has in-frame clones only and misses some. From that table come the V and J calls and clone size; the DNA was used to work out D and trimming. The table lists 250,000 to 300,000 clones, approximately 90% of them singletons, with 2% to 2.5% in the top ten. V lost 1 base and J lost 2, with 12 bases in between. The CDR3 consists of 16 residues. Germline CDR1 reads SGHAT; CDR2 reads FQNNGV. The participants were between about 18 and 90 years old and came from 20 to 30 US areas. Assignment of participants to cohorts was predicated upon participant-reported clinical history.

This receptor was identified in a woman aged 55-69 years in a cohort exposed to, infected with or recovered from COVID-19 (not recorded which). The chain has TRBV11-2 and TRBJ1-3; D gene ambiguous. Sequencing was done on a sample of PBMCs or T cells enriched from blood (not recorded which). The CDR3 region has the DNA TGTGCCAGCAGCTTAGGTCCGGGAGTAACTGGAAACACCATATATTTT. It translates to CASSLGPGVTGNTIYF. Looking up the rest from reference TRBV11-2 and TRBJ1-3 gives the full variable domain: EAGVAQSPRYKIIEKRQSVAFWCNPISGHATLYWYQQILGQGPKLLIQFQNNGVVDDSQLPKDRFSAERLKGVDSTLKIQPAKLEDSAVYLCASSLGPGVTGNTIYFGEGSWLTVV.